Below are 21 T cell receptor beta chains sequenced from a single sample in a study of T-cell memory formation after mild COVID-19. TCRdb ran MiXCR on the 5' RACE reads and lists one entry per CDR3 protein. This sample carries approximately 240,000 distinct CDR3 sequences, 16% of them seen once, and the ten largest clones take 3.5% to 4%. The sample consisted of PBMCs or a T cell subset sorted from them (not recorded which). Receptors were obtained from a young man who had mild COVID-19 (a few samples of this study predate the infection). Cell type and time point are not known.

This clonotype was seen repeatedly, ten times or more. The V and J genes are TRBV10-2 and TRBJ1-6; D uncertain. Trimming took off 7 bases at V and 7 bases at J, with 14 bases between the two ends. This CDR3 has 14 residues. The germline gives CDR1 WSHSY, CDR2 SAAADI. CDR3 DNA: TGCGCCAGCAAGATGACGGATAGGAATTCACCCCTCCACTTT. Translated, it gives CASKMTDRNSPLHF.

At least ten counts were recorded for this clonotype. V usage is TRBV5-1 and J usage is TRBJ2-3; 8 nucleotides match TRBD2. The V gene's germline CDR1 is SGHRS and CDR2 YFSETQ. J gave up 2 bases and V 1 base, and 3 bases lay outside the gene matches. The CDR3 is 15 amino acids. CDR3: CASSLNGGDTDTQYF. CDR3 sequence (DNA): TGCGCCAGCAGCTTGAACGGGGGGGACACAGATACGCAGTATTTT.

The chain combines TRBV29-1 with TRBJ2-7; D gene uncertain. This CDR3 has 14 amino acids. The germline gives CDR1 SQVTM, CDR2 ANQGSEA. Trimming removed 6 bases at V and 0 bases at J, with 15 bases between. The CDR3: CSVFSDASSYEQYF. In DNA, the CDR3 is TGCAGCGTCTTCTCGGACGCGAGCTCCTACGAGCAGTACTTC.

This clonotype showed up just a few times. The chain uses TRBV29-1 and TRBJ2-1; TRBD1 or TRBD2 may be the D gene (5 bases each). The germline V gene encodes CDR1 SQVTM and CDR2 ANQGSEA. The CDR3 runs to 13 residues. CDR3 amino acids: CSLSRGSYNEQFF. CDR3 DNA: TGCAGTCTATCGAGGGGATCCTACAATGAGCAGTTCTTC.

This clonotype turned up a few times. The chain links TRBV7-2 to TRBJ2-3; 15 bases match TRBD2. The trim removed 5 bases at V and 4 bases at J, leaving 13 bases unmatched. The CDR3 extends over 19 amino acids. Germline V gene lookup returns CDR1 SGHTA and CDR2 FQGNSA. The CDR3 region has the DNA TGTGCCAGCAGCCGAATTACGAGGACTAGCGGGGGGGCGGCAGATACGCAGTATTTT. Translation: CASSRITRTSGGAADTQYF.

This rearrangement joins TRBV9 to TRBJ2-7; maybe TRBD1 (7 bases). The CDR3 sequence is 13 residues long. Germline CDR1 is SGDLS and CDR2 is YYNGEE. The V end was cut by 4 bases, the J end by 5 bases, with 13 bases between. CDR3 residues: CASSKTGRHEQYF. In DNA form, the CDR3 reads TGTGCCAGCAGCAAGACAGGGAGGCACGAGCAGTACTTC.

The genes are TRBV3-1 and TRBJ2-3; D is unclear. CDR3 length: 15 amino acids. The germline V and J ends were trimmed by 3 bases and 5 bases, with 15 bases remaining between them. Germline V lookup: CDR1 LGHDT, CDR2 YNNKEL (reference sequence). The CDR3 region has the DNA TGTGCCAGCAGCCAGCAGGTCCAATCTTTAGATACGCAGTATTTT. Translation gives CASSQQVQSLDTQYF.

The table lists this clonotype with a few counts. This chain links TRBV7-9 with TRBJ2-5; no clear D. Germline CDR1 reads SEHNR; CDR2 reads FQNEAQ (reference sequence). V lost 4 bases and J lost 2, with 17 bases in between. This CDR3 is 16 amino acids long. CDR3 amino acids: CASSYSGPPLQETQYF. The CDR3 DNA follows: TGTGCCAGCAGCTATTCCGGGCCGCCCCTACAAGAGACCCAGTACTTC.

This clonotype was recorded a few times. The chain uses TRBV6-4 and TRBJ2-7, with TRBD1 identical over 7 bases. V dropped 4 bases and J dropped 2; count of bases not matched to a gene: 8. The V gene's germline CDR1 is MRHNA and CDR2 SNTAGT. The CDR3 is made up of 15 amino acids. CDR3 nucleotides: TGTGCCAGCAGTGTCTGGCAGGGGGATGCCTACGAGCAGTACTTC. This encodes CASSVWQGDAYEQYF.

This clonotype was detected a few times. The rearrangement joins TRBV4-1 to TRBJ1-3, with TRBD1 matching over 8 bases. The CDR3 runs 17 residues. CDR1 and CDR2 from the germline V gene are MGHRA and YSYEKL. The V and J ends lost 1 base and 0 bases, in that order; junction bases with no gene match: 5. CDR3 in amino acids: CASSQGPQGASGNTIYF. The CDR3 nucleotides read TGCGCCAGCAGCCAAGGACCCCAGGGGGCCTCTGGAAACACCATATATTTT.

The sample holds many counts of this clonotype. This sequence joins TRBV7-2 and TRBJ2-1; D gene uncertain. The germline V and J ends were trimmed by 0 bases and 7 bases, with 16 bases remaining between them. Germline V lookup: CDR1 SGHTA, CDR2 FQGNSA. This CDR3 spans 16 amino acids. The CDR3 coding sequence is TGTGCCAGCAGCTTAGCCCGTCTAGAAGGTGAGAATGAGCAGTTCTTC. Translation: CASSLARLEGENEQFF. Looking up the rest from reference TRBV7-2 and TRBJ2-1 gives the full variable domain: GAGVSQSPSNKVTEKGKDVELRCDPISGHTALYWYRQSLGQGLEFLIYFQGNSAPDKSGLPSDRFSAERTGGSVSTLTIQRTQQEDSAVYLCASSLARLEGENEQFFGPGTRLTVL.

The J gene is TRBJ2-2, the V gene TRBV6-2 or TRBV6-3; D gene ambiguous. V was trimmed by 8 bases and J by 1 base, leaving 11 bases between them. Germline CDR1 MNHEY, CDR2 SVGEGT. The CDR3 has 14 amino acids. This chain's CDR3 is CASQPRQNTGELFF. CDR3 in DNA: TGTGCCAGCCAACCGCGACAGAACACCGGGGAGCTGTTTTTT.

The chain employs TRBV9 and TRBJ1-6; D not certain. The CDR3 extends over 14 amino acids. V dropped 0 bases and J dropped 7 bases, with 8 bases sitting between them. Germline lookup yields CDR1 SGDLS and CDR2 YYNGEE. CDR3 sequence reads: CASSVDRANSPLHF. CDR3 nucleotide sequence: TGTGCCAGCAGCGTAGATAGGGCAAATTCACCCCTCCACTTT.

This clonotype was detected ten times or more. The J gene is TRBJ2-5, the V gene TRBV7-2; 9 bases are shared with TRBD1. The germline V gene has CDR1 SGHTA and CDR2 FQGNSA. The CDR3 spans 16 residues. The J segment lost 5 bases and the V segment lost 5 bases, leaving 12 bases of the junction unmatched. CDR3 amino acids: CASSRGTGYQGETQYF. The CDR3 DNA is TGTGCCAGCAGCAGAGGGACAGGGTATCAGGGTGAGACCCAGTACTTC.

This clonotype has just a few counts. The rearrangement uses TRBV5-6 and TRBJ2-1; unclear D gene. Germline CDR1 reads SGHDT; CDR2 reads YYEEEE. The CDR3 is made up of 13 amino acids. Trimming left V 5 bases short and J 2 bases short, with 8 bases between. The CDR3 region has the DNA TGTGCCAGCAGGCGGACCACCTACAATGAGCAGTTCTTC. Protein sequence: CASRRTTYNEQFF.

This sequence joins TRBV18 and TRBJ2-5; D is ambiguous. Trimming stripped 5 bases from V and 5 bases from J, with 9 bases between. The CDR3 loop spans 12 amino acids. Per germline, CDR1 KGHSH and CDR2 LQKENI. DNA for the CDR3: TGTGCCAGCTCAAGGGTGGACGAGACCCAGTACTTC. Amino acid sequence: CASSRVDETQYF.

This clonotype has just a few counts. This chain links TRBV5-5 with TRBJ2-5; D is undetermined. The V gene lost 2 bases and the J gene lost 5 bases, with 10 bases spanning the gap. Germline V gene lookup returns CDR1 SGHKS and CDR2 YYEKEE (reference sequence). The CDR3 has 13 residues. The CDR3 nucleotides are TGTGCCAGCAGCTTCTCGAGTGTGGAGACCCAGTACTTC. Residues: CASSFSSVETQYF.

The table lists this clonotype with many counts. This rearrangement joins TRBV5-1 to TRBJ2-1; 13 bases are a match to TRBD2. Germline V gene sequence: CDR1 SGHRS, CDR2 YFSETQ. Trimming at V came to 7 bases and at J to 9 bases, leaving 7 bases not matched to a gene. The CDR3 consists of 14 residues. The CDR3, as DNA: TGCGCCAGCGCAGGGACTAGCGGGATGGGTGAGCAGTTCTTC. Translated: CASAGTSGMGEQFF.

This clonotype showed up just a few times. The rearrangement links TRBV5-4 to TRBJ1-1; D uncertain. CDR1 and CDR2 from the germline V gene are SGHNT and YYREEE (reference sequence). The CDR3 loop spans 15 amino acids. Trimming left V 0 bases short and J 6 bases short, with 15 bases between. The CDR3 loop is CASSLDVGRRAEAFF. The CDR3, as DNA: TGTGCCAGCAGCTTGGATGTAGGGCGACGGGCTGAAGCTTTCTTT.

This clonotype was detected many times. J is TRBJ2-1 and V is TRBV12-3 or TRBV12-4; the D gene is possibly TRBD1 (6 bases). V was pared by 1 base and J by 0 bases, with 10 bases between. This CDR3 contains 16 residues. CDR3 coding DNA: TGTGCCAGCAGTTTAGTACAGGGAAGCTCCTACAATGAGCAGTTCTTC. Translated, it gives CASSLVQGSSYNEQFF.

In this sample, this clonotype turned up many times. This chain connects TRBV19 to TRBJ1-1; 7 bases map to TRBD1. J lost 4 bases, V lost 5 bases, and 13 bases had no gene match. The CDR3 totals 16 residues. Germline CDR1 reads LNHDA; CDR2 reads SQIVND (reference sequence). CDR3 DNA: TGTGCCAGTAGTGCCCCATCAGGGGGGGTAAGCACTGAAGCTTTCTTT. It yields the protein CASSAPSGGVSTEAFF.